The source of this TCR beta chain is a study of T cell responses to AZD1222 COVID-19 vaccine. Overall study: Second-dose groups at about 4 or about 12 weeks were pooled. Study-level points and caveats: Unmutated variant regions are reportedly targeted by nearly half of spike-specific TCRs. No day 14 peak samples; only post-peak repertoires were characterized.

Trimming removed 0 bases from V and 8 bases from J; junction bases left unmatched: 2. The CDR3 spans 13 residues. The germline CDR1 and CDR2 sequences are SGHNT and YYREEE (reference sequence). With respect to this clone: Its target is unknown.

Sequenced by immunoSEQ multiplex PCR; TCRdb stores in-frame clones only, minus some. The sample lists about 120,000 clones, roughly 89% occurring once. The clonotype was recovered from an adult in good health. Sequenced material: peripheral blood, taken on day 0 of AZD1222 vaccination. The chain has TRBV5-4 and TRBJ1-1; 9 bases are shared with TRBD1. The CDR3 DNA follows: TGTGCCAGCAGCTTGGGAGGGACAGGGGAAGCTTTCTTT. This translates into CASSLGGTGEAFF.